One sample yielded the 18 T cell receptor beta chains listed below, sequenced in a study of T cells after yellow fever vaccination. TCRdb itself ran the 5' RACE reads through MiXCR, one entry per CDR3 protein. The sample lists about 510,000 distinct CDR3 sequences, 21% occurring once. Sequences were derived from PBMCs, sampled less than 25 days after the first yellow fever vaccination. The receptors derive from a young man who received the YFV17D yellow fever vaccine.

In this sample, this clonotype turned up a few times. The genes are TRBV7-8 and TRBJ2-7; D may be TRBD1 or TRBD2 (5 bases each). This CDR3 region has 15 residues. V lost 5 bases to trimming and J lost 0 bases, with 14 bases between them. Germline assignment: CDR1 SGHVS and CDR2 FQNEAQ. DNA for the CDR3: TGTGCCAGCAGCCCTAGAGAGGGGACCTCCTACGAGCAGTACGTC. This translates into CASSPREGTSYEQYV.

The chain is built from TRBV7-2 and TRBJ2-3; D possibly corresponds to TRBD2 (5 bases). CDR3 length: 15 residues. V was shortened by 5 bases and J by 2 bases, with 14 bases between the two germline ends. Germline assignment: CDR1 SGHTA and CDR2 FQGNSA. The CDR3 sequence is CASSPPRAYTDTQYF. CDR3 nucleotide sequence: TGTGCCAGCAGCCCCCCGCGGGCTTACACAGATACGCAGTATTTT.

This chain links TRBV29-1 with TRBJ2-7; the D call may be TRBD1 or TRBD2 (5 bases each). V lost 4 bases and J lost 6, with 10 bases in between. The CDR3 has 11 residues. Germline V gives CDR1 SQVTM, CDR2 ANQGSEA. CDR3 in amino acids: CSVAAGSEQYF. CDR3 DNA sequence: TGCAGCGTTGCGGCAGGGAGCGAGCAGTACTTC.

The chain combines TRBV6-1 with TRBJ2-5, with 9 nucleotides matching TRBD2. CDR1 is MNHNS and CDR2 is SASEGT in the germline V gene. Unmatched junction bases numbered 11, after V lost 6 bases and J lost 0 bases. The CDR3 is made up of 17 amino acids. For the CDR3, the DNA is TGTGCCAGCAGCCCGGGACTAGCCCTCCGCCACCAAGAGACCCAGTACTTC. Amino acid sequence: CASSPGLALRHQETQYF.

The chain has TRBV28 and TRBJ1-1; D gene uncertain. From germline, CDR1 is MDHEN and CDR2 SYDVKM. The V and J ends lost 3 bases and 11 bases respectively, with 10 bases between them. This CDR3 comprises 11 residues. This chain's CDR3 is CASSFRGGAFF. In nucleotides, the CDR3 is TGTGCCAGCAGTTTTCGAGGTGGGGCTTTCTTT. Looking up the rest from reference TRBV28 and TRBJ1-1 gives the full variable domain: DVKVTQSSRYLVKRTGEKVFLECVQDMDHENMFWYRQDPGLGLRLIYFSYDVKMKEKGDIPEGYSVSREKKERFSLILESASTNQTSMYLCASSFRGGAFFGQGTRLTVV.

The chain couples TRBV15 to TRBJ1-5; 7 bases match TRBD1. Germline lookup yields CDR1 LNHNV and CDR2 YYDKDF (reference sequence). This CDR3 has 17 residues. Trimming removed 1 base from V and 1 base from J; junction bases left unmatched: 7. This CDR3 reads CATSRGRGQSSNQPQHF. The CDR3 nucleotides are TGTGCCACCAGCAGAGGGAGGGGACAGTCCAGCAATCAGCCCCAGCATTTT.

The table lists this clonotype with a few counts. V usage is TRBV5-6 and J usage is TRBJ2-7, with 10 bases matching TRBD2. Losses at the gene ends were 3 bases for V and 6 bases for J; bases not matched to a gene: 0. Germline V CDR1 and CDR2: SGHDT, YYEEEE. The CDR3 is 12 residues long. The chain's CDR3 is CASSWTSGEQYV. DNA of the CDR3: TGTGCCAGCAGCTGGACTAGCGGCGAGCAGTACGTC.

V usage is TRBV6-1 and J usage is TRBJ2-3, with a weak D call TRBD2 (6 bases). The V gene's germline CDR1 is MNHNS and CDR2 SASEGT. The germline V and J ends were trimmed by 3 bases and 1 base, with 11 bases remaining between them. The CDR3 loop spans 15 amino acids. CDR3 DNA sequence: TGTGCCAGCAGTGAGACTAGTCGGGGCACAGATACGCAGTATTTT. It codes for CASSETSRGTDTQYF.

The V gene is TRBV2, the J gene TRBJ1-1; no reliable D call. The V and J ends lost 7 bases and 4 bases respectively, with 16 bases between them. This CDR3 has 14 residues. Germline V gene lookup returns CDR1 SNHLY and CDR2 FYNNEI. The CDR3 DNA follows: TGTGCCAGCAAGGGCCGGGGTTACAGCACTGAAGCTTTCTTT. Amino acids: CASKGRGYSTEAFF.

This clonotype was seen a few times. V and J are TRBV5-1 and TRBJ1-4, with D possibly TRBD1 on 6 matching bases. The CDR3 covers 15 residues. The V end was cut by 2 bases, the J end by 8 bases, with 16 bases between. Germline V gives CDR1 SGHRS, CDR2 YFSETQ. CDR3 coding DNA: TGCGCCAGCAGCTTACAGGACAGCTCTGTGGAAAAACTGTTTTTT. This gives the protein CASSLQDSSVEKLFF. The whole variable domain, filled in from reference TRBV5-1 and TRBJ1-4, reads KAGVTQTPRYLIKTRGQQVTLSCSPISGHRSVSWYQQTPGQGLQFLFEYFSETQRNKGNFPGRFSGRQFSNSRSEMNVSTLELGDSALYLCASSLQDSSVEKLFFGSGTQLSVL.

This clonotype was found many times. The genes are TRBV29-1 and TRBJ1-1; tentatively, D is TRBD1 (5 bases). V was trimmed by 7 bases and J by 0 bases, leaving 18 bases between them. This CDR3 spans 15 amino acids. Germline V lookup: CDR1 SQVTM, CDR2 ANQGSEA. CDR3 DNA sequence: TGCAGCGGGTCCCAGGGCTGGGGTATGAACACTGAAGCTTTCTTT. The encoded protein is CSGSQGWGMNTEAFF.

The V call is TRBV30, the J call TRBJ1-4; D is ambiguous. Germline loops: CDR1 GTSNPN, CDR2 SVGIG (reference sequence). There are 11 residues in the CDR3. V was trimmed by 0 bases and J by 7 bases, leaving 3 bases between them. CDR3 nucleotide sequence: TGTGCCTGGAGTGTCACTGAAAAACTGTTTTTT. This sequence encodes CAWSVTEKLFF.

With regard to this clonotype: An end of the junction does not agree with germline; a read error may underlie this. The chain employs TRBV7-7 and TRBJ2-5; tentatively, D is TRBD1 (5 bases). Germline loops: CDR1 SSHAT, CDR2 FNYEAQ (reference sequence). This CDR3 region has 13 residues. The DNA of the CDR3 is TGTGCTAGCAGCATTGGCAGGGAAGAGACCCAGTACTTC. This sequence encodes CASSIGREETQYF. The complete variable domain, with remaining parts taken from reference TRBV7-7 and TRBJ2-5, reads GAGVSQSPRYKVTKRGQDVTLRCDPISSHATLYWYQQALGQGPEFLTYFNYEAQPDKSGLPSDRFSAERPEGSISTLTIQRTEQRDSAMYRCASSIGREETQYFGPGTRLLVL.

This sequence joins TRBV12-3 or TRBV12-4 and TRBJ2-5, with D hard to call. V lost 5 bases, J lost 5 bases, and 9 bases lay in between. The CDR3 covers 12 residues. DNA of the CDR3: TGTGCCAGCAGTCCATGGGTGGAGACCCAGTACTTC. Translated, it gives CASSPWVETQYF.

A few counts support this clonotype. V is TRBV7-9 and J is TRBJ2-1; 11 bases align to TRBD2. V shed 6 bases and J 5 bases; nucleotides not matched to a gene: 9. Germline V gene sequence: CDR1 SEHNR, CDR2 FQNEAQ (reference sequence). CDR3 size: 16 residues. The CDR3 coding sequence is TGTGCCAGCAGGCGCCAACTAGCGGGGGACCACAATGAGCAGTTCTTC. Translated: CASRRQLAGDHNEQFF.

The V call is TRBV4-3, the J call TRBJ2-3; 10 bases are shared with TRBD2. Trimming cost V 4 bases and J 6 bases; bases outside gene matches: 4. Germline V CDR1 and CDR2: LGHNA, YSLEER. CDR3 length equals 14 residues. The CDR3 DNA sequence: TGCGCCAGCAGCCCGGGACTAGCGTTTGATACGCAGTATTTT. As protein: CASSPGLAFDTQYF.

The genes are TRBV20-1 and TRBJ2-2; TRBD1 aligns across 7 bases. V shed 0 bases, J shed 0 bases, and the junction held 4 bases outside the gene matches. The CDR3 consists of 16 residues. CDR1 DFQATT and CDR2 SNEGSKA come from the germline V gene (reference sequence). CDR3 sequence: CSARDRTGANTGELFF. CDR3 in DNA: TGCAGTGCTAGAGATCGGACAGGCGCGAACACCGGGGAGCTGTTTTTT.

This chain connects TRBV20-1 to TRBJ1-2; 10 bases are shared with TRBD1. This CDR3 comprises 15 residues. The germline V gene has CDR1 DFQATT and CDR2 SNEGSKA (reference sequence). Losses at the gene ends were 5 bases for V and 5 bases for J; bases not matched to a gene: 11. The CDR3 DNA is TGCAGTGCTCTCACTCGACAGGGGGCCTTTTATGGCTACACCTTC. Translation: CSALTRQGAFYGYTF.